The TCR beta chain described here comes from a study of T cell repertoires in cytomegalovirus infection. Overall study context: CMV epitopes, recently identified HLA-C-restricted and well-studied HLA-B-restricted, were used. In public TCR beta signatures, there were indications of both CMV infection and matching HLA type. Study results and limitations: Of the TCR beta families, the public ones yielded a cumulative frequency that identified carriers of CMV plus the relevant HLA. It was HLA-C-restricted CMV-specific TCR beta clonotypes that dominated the response ex vivo.

TCRdb re-derived calls from the reads in MiXCR, one entry per CDR3 protein. The profile shows fewer than 900,000 distinct CDR3 sequences, 29% of them singletons. This clonotype appeared a few times. As yet, its antigen is unknown. At one end the junction does not follow the germline gene, possibly because of a read error. The source material was cultured CD8+ T cells from PBMCs, sampled from culture after CMV antigen stimulation. The receptor was isolated from a human donor in good health (CMV status not recorded). Some clones in this sample may be carry-over from other donors' samples.

Written as DNA, the CDR3 is TGTGCCAGCAGCTCGGGACTTCTCTCCCACAATGAGCAGTTCTTC. Residues: CASSSGLLSHNEQFF. The gene calls are TRBV7-6 and TRBJ2-1; the D gene is possibly TRBD2 (6 bases). The CDR3 length is 15 residues. CDR1 is SGHVS, CDR2 FNYEAQ, per germline.